A selection of T cell receptor beta chains follows, all from one sample in a study of cytomegalovirus exposure and HLA in healthy donors. This table comes from immunoSEQ multiplex PCR, and its TCRdb copy is limited to in-frame clones, with some not included. The data contain fewer than 150,000 clones, over 65% of them singletons. The sequenced sample was PBMCs. These receptors were taken from a male donor in good health and CMV-seronegative. Both conserved end residues are part of each CDR3. A D gene is named only where the DNA matches it firmly. The listing skips clone size in some rows; elsewhere it reads once, few, many or a size class.

clone size: -
V gene: TRBV11-3
D gene: TRBD2
J gene: TRBJ2-3
CDR3 DNA: TGTGCCAGCAGCTTACGGGGAGGTCGGGAGGGCCGAGATACGCAGTATTTT
CDR3 protein: CASSLRGGREGRDTQYF

clone size: -
V gene: TRBV30
D gene: -
J gene: TRBJ2-1
CDR3 DNA: TGTGCCTGGAGTCTCCTTAGCGGCAATGTCTTTGAGCAGTTCTTC
CDR3 protein: CAWSLLSGNVFEQFF

clone size: -
V gene: TRBV5-1
D gene: -
J gene: TRBJ2-5
CDR3 DNA: TGCGCCAGCAGCAAGATCGGGGGGCCCGAGACCCAGTACTTC
CDR3 protein: CASSKIGGPETQYF

clone size: -
V gene: TRBV10-3
D gene: -
J gene: TRBJ1-1
CDR3 DNA: TGTGCCATCAGTGAGACGACCCTGGGCCCTGAAGCTTTCTTT
CDR3 protein: CAISETTLGPEAFF

clone size: -
V gene: TRBV7-2
D gene: TRBD2
J gene: TRBJ2-2
CDR3 DNA: TGTGCCAGCAGCACGACTAGCGGAGGTGGGGAGCTGTTTTTT
CDR3 protein: CASSTTSGGGELFF

clone size: -
V gene: TRBV27
D gene: TRBD2
J gene: TRBJ2-1
CDR3 DNA: TGTGCCAGCCGGGTTATCGCGGGAGTCACTAATGAGCAGTTCTTC
CDR3 protein: CASRVIAGVTNEQFF

clone size: few
V gene: TRBV7-9
D gene: -
J gene: TRBJ2-5
CDR3 DNA: TGTGCCAGCAGCTTCGCGTACCAAGAGACCCAGTACTTC
CDR3 protein: CASSFAYQETQYF

clone size: -
V gene: TRBV2
D gene: -
J gene: TRBJ2-7
CDR3 DNA: TGTGCCAGCACCGGGACTTCCAACTACGAGCAGTACTTC
CDR3 protein: CASTGTSNYEQYF

clone size: -
V gene: TRBV18
D gene: TRBD1
J gene: TRBJ1-5
CDR3 DNA: TGTGCCAGCTCCCGGGACAGCCCAAGTCAGCCCCAGCATTTT
CDR3 protein: CASSRDSPSQPQHF

clone size: -
V gene: TRBV10-3
D gene: -
J gene: TRBJ2-7
CDR3 DNA: TGTGCCATCAGTGAGTCGGGGTCGGGGTACGAGCAGTACTTC
CDR3 protein: CAISESGSGYEQYF

clone size: -
V gene: TRBV28
D gene: -
J gene: TRBJ2-7
CDR3 DNA: TGTGCCAGCTCTTACGAGCAGTACTTC
CDR3 protein: CASSYEQYF

clone size: -
V gene: TRBV15
D gene: -
J gene: TRBJ2-7
CDR3 DNA: TGTGCCACCAGCAGAGTCCTCCCGCGGCAGGGCACCTACGAGCAGTACTTC
CDR3 protein: CATSRVLPRQGTYEQYF

clone size: -
V gene: TRBV7-3
D gene: TRBD2
J gene: TRBJ2-1
CDR3 DNA: TGTGCCAGCAGCTTGACTAGCGGGAGGCTCAATGAGCAGTTCTTC
CDR3 protein: CASSLTSGRLNEQFF

clone size: -
V gene: TRBV28
D gene: -
J gene: TRBJ1-1
CDR3 DNA: TGTGCCAGCAGTACGCCGGGAGGGGTGAACACTGAAGCTTTCTTT
CDR3 protein: CASSTPGGVNTEAFF

clone size: once
V gene: TRBV27
D gene: TRBD1
J gene: TRBJ1-2
CDR3 DNA: TGTGCCAGCAGTTTGGGACAGGGAGGCTATGGCTACACCTTC
CDR3 protein: CASSLGQGGYGYTF

clone size: few
V gene: TRBV19
D gene: -
J gene: TRBJ2-3
CDR3 DNA: TGTGCCAGTAGTATCGGCGACAGGCCACTCACAGATACGCAGTATTTT
CDR3 protein: CASSIGDRPLTDTQYF

clone size: -
V gene: TRBV4-2
D gene: -
J gene: TRBJ2-1
CDR3 DNA: TGTGCCAGCAGCCAAGATTGGGGTGACGGGAAAGAAGGCAATGAGCAGTTCTTC
CDR3 protein: CASSQDWGDGKEGNEQFF

clone size: few
V gene: TRBV6-5
D gene: TRBD1
J gene: TRBJ1-1
CDR3 DNA: TGTGCCAGCAGTCAGCACAGGGGGACTGAAGCTTTCTTT
CDR3 protein: CASSQHRGTEAFF

clone size: -
V gene: TRBV5-5
D gene: -
J gene: TRBJ2-7
CDR3 DNA: TGTGCCAGCAGCTTGGGGGCGGGTTTAACCTACGAGCAGTACTTC
CDR3 protein: CASSLGAGLTYEQYF